These T cell receptor beta chains were read from a single sample in a study of cytomegalovirus exposure and HLA in healthy donors. The table came from immunoSEQ multiplex PCR; TCRdb's copy has only in-frame clones and leaves some out. This table has roughly 150,000 clones, roughly 80% appearing once. Sequencing was carried out using PBMCs. These TCRs come from a man aged 50 or older in good health and CMV-seropositive. Each CDR3 is given with its conserved first and last residue. A clone size is listed for some rows: how often the clone was seen (once, few, many), or a class if it is expanded.

>13|TRBJ2-3|.|TRBV5-5
CASHTGRADTQYF
>13|TRBJ1-6|few|TRBV5-6
CASRSGTGKALHF
>16|TRBJ2-3|.|TRBV23-1
CASSQSTGKDRDTQYF
>14|TRBJ2-3|once|TRBV19
CASIGGTSTDTQYF
>15|TRBJ2-2|.|TRBV9
CASSPRGQGTGELFF
>15|TRBJ2-3|.|TRBV5-1
CASSTGQGDTDTQYF
>13|TRBJ2-2|.|TRBV10-3
CATEGANTGELFF
>14|TRBJ2-1|.|TRBV19
CASTVGTGYNEQFF
>12|TRBJ1-1|few|TRBV7-9
CATAGGLTEAFF
>15|TRBJ1-2|.|TRBV14
CASSQAGGANYGYTF
>15|TRBJ2-3|once|TRBV7-2
CASSLGASGLDTQYF
>13|TRBJ2-1|.|TRBV29-1
CSVEMTSYNEQFF
>13|TRBJ2-7|.|TRBV29-1
CSVDTGGPYEQYF
>13|TRBJ1-1|.|TRBV2
CASSFDGFTEAFF
>13|TRBJ1-1|few|TRBV29-1
CSVDAPPDTEAFF
>14|TRBJ1-1|once|TRBV5-1
CASSLARQGDEAFF
>17|TRBJ1-5|.|TRBV23-1
CASSQFEGLGMEQPQHF
>13|TRBJ1-1|.|TRBV7-9
CASSLVRDTEAFF
>15|TRBJ2-3|.|TRBV7-2
CASSPGQSTTDTQYF
>12|TRBJ1-2|.|TRBV5-1
CASSWGDYGYTF
>15|TRBJ2-3|.|TRBV27
CASSFGGASPDTQYF
>15|TRBJ1-1|.|TRBV28
CASLGDSSRATEAFF
>13|TRBJ1-2|.|TRBV19
CASSRGLSYGYTF
>16|TRBJ2-4|.|TRBV7-9
CASSQDRGRPKNIQYF
>15|TRBJ1-2|.|TRBV7-2
CASSSGTGANYGYTF
>14|TRBJ1-5|.|TRBV5-6
CASSLGPGSGPQHF
>17|TRBJ2-2|.|TRBV10-3
CAISGRLAGPNTGELFF
>17|TRBJ2-1|.|TRBV11-1
CASSLGKPYSSYNEQFF
>13|TRBJ2-7|.|TRBV7-6
CASSLGQGNEQYF
>13|TRBJ1-5|.|TRBV9
CASGKQGSQPQHF
>12|TRBJ2-7|.|TRBV14
CASSQDGREQYF
>16|TRBJ2-7|few|TRBV28
CASSSTGVLSSYEQYF
>15|TRBJ1-6|.|TRBV5-1
CASSREGSHNSPLHF
>12|TRBJ2-7|.|TRBV23-1
CSAGQVPYEQYF
>15|TRBJ1-5|.|TRBV6-6
CASSYSRFSNQPQHF
>14|TRBJ2-3|once|TRBV14
CASSQTTYTDTQYF